This T cell receptor (beta chain) came from a study of T cell clonality in common variable immunodeficiency. Study-level points and caveats: Reportedly, TCR beta sequences from common variable immunodeficiency showed fewer deletions and N-nucleotide insertions. Compared with healthy controls, CVID subjects showed increased TCRbeta clonality, mostly in about a third. Links between repertoire features and CVID complications were heterogeneity-limited.

Sequencing was performed with immunoSEQ multiplex PCR; in TCRdb, only in-frame clones are kept and a portion is missing. Captured here are under 45,000 clones, none seen once; the top ten comprise under 4.5%. As to this clone: The target antigen is unknown. The read stops 3 residues short of the end of the CDR3; the missing end is completed from the germline J gene.

Germline V CDR1 and CDR2: SGHRS, YFSETQ. The length of the CDR3 is 15 residues. Each donor provided 5 to 8 ml of heparinized whole blood. The TCR comes from a person aged 18-70 years in good health. The chain couples TRBV5-1 to TRBJ1-4; a possible D gene is TRBD1 (5 bases). The sequencing sample was made of peripheral blood mononuclear cells. The sequenced CDR3 bases are TGCGCCAGCAGGGCGGGGGTCACCTATAATTCACCA. Protein product: CASRAGVTYNSP. The complete CDR3 sequence is CASRAGVTYNSPLFF.